This T cell receptor (beta chain) was sequenced during a study of T cells in Graves' hyperthyroidism and ophthalmopathy. TCR beta CDR3 regions were amplified from RNA transcripts. RT-PCR in the first round (using the HTBI primer set) targeted the TCR CDR3. One entry per CDR3 protein results from TCRdb running MiXCR on the multiplex PCR reads. There are nearly 600,000 distinct CDR3 sequences in the sample; over 11% occur only once, and roughly 5.7% lies in the top ten. A word on this clonotype: Its antigen remains unidentified.

The CDR3 loop spans 16 amino acids. V lost 4 bases to trimming and J lost 7 bases, with 20 bases between them. CDR1 is KGHSH and CDR2 is LQKENI in the germline V gene. Study conclusions and caveats: Researchers found most expanded thyroid clonotypes above 0.001 in blood as well. With a median lead of about six months before onset, the model predicted ophthalmopathy.

This chain connects TRBV18 to TRBJ1-3, with D perhaps TRBD1 (6 bases). The sequenced sample consisted of blood. This clonotype was obtained from a woman aged 25-40 years with Graves' hyperthyroidism that later progressed to Graves' ophthalmopathy. CDR3 nucleotides: TGTGCCAGCTCACGGCAGGGGACCGCGATGGACAACACCATATATTTT. Translation: CASSRQGTAMDNTIYF.